This T cell receptor beta chain originates from a study of beta chain features in type 1 diabetes. Reverse transcribing all isolated RNA meant expressed TCRB transcripts were sequenced. The repertoire was sequenced with immunoSEQ multiplex PCR; TCRdb's copy has only in-frame clones and lacks some. The sample holds 330,000 or so clones, 20% seen once. CDR1 and CDR2 (germline): KGHSH, LQKENI. The CDR3 runs 15 residues. The V segment lost 1 base and the J segment 4 bases; nucleotides outside the gene matches: 7. Sequencing was done on a sample of naive CD4+ T cells from blood. The receptor was derived from a woman in her late teens or twenties in good health. The chain is built from TRBV18 and TRBJ2-7; the match to TRBD2 covers 7 bases. CDR3 coding DNA: TGTGCCAGCTCACCACGGGGGGGGACCGAATACGAGCAGTACTTC. Amino acids: CASSPRGGTEYEQYF. Supplemented by reference TRBV18 and TRBJ2-7, the full variable domain reads NAGVMQNPRHLVRRRGQEARLRCSPMKGHSHVYWYRQLPEEGLKFMVYLQKENIIDESGMPKERFSAEFPKEGPSILRIQQVVRGDSAAYFCASSPRGGTEYEQYFGPGTRLTVT.